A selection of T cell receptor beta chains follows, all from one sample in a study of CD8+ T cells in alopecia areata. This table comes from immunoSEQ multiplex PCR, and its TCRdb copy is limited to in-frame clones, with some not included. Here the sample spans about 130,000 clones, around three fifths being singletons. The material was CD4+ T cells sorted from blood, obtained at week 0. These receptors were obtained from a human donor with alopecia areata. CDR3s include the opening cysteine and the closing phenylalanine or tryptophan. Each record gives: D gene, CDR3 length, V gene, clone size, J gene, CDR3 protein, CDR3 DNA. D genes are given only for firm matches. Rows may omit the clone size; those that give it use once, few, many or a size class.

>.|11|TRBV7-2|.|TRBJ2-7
CASLSSYEQYF
TGTGCCAGCTTGAGCTCCTACGAGCAGTACTTC
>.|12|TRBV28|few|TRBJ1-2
CASSLRGYGYTF
TGTGCCAGCAGTTTACGGGGCTATGGCTACACCTTC
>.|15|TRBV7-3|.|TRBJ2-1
CASSSVGADYNEQFF
TGTGCCAGCAGTTCCGTGGGAGCGGACTACAATGAGCAGTTCTTC
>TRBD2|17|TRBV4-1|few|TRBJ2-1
CASSQEGLAGDSNEQFF
TGCGCCAGCAGCCAAGAGGGACTAGCGGGGGATAGCAATGAGCAGTTCTTC
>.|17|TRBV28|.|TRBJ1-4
CASSLQGPLATNEKLFF
TGTGCCAGCAGTTTACAGGGACCCCTCGCAACTAATGAAAAACTGTTTTTT
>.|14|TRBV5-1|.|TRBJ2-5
CASSPGTQLETQYF
TGCGCCAGCAGCCCCGGGACTCAATTGGAGACCCAGTACTTC
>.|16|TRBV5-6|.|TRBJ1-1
CASSLVGDIMNTEAFF
TGTGCCAGCAGCTTGGTGGGGGATATCATGAACACTGAAGCTTTCTTT
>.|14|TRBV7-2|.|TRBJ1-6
CASSLRQFNSPLHF
TGTGCCAGCAGCTTGAGGCAGTTTAATTCACCCCTCCACTTT
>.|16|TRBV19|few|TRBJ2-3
CASSDRLAQVEDTQYF
TGTGCCAGTAGTGACCGACTGGCCCAAGTGGAAGATACGCAGTATTTT
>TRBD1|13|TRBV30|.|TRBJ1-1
CAGHRGLFTEAFF
TGTGCCGGGCACAGGGGATTGTTCACTGAAGCTTTCTTT
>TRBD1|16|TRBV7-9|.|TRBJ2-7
CASSLRRGDRGSEQYF
TGTGCCAGCAGCCTCCGCCGAGGGGACAGGGGCAGCGAGCAGTACTTC
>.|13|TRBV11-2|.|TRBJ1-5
CASSLLANQPQHF
TGTGCCAGCAGCTTACTCGCAAATCAGCCCCAGCATTTT
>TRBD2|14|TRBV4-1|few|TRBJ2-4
CASSQEPSGGAVYF
TGCGCCAGCAGCCAAGAGCCTAGCGGGGGGGCGGTGTACTTC
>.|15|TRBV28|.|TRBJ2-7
CASSPGVGVGYEQYF
TGTGCCAGCAGTCCAGGGGTAGGGGTTGGGTACGAGCAGTACTTC
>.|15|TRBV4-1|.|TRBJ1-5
CASSQAGSSNQPQHF
TGCGCCAGCAGCCAAGCCGGGAGTAGCAATCAGCCCCAGCATTTT
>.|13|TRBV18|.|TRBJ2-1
CASSPKGGNEQFF
TGTGCCAGCTCACCGAAGGGGGGGAATGAGCAGTTCTTC
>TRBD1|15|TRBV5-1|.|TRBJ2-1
CASSSGQGRYNEQFF
TGCGCCAGCAGCTCAGGACAGGGGAGGTACAATGAGCAGTTCTTC
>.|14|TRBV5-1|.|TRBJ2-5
CASSSTRQGETQYF
TGCGCCAGCAGCTCGACGAGGCAGGGAGAGACCCAGTACTTC
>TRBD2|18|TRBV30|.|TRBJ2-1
CAWSVRGGGLATYNEQFF
TGTGCCTGGAGTGTACGAGGGGGAGGACTAGCGACTTACAATGAGCAGTTCTTC
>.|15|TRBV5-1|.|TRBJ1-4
CASSLAGGTNEKLFF
TGCGCCAGCAGCTTGGCCGGGGGGACTAATGAAAAACTGTTTTTT
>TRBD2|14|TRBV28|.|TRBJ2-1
CASSPQGLVNEQFF
TGTGCCAGCAGTCCTCAGGGACTAGTCAATGAGCAGTTCTTC
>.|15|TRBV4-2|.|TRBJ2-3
CASSQDRRTTDTQYF
TGTGCCAGCAGCCAAGATAGGCGGACCACAGATACGCAGTATTTT
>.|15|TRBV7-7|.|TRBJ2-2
CASSNTSPGTGELFF
TGTGCCAGCAGTAATACTAGTCCGGGGACCGGGGAGCTGTTTTTT
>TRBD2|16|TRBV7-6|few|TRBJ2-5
CASSPERAGSRETQYF
TGTGCCAGCAGCCCGGAGAGAGCGGGAAGCAGAGAGACCCAGTACTTC
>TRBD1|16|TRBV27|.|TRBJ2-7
CASSPGTGTGSYEQYF
TGTGCCAGCAGTCCCGGAACCGGGACAGGGTCCTACGAGCAGTACTTC
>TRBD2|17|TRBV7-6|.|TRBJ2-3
CASSLGGLAGTDSTQYF
TGTGCCAGCAGCTTGGGGGGACTAGCAGGGACGGACTCGACGCAGTATTTT
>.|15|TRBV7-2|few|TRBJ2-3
CASSPNRLNTDTQYF
TGTGCCAGCAGCCCGAACAGGCTTAACACAGATACGCAGTATTTT
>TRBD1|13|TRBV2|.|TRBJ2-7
CASLGQGRYEQYF
TGTGCCAGCCTGGGACAGGGGAGGTACGAGCAGTACTTC
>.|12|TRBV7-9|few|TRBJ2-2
CASSLGTGELFF
TGTGCCAGCAGCTTAGGTACCGGGGAGCTGTTTTTT
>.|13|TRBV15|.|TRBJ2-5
CATSRLVQETQYF
TGTGCCACCAGCAGACTGGTCCAAGAGACCCAGTACTTC
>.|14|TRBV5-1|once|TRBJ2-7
CASSLNTGAYEQYF
TGCGCCAGCAGCTTGAATACGGGGGCCTACGAGCAGTACTTC
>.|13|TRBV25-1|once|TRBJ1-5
CASSTGNRQPQHF
TGTGCCAGCAGCACAGGGAATCGTCAGCCCCAGCATTTT
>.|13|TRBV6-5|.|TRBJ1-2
CASRKGRNYGYTF
TGTGCCAGCCGGAAAGGCCGAAACTATGGCTACACCTTC
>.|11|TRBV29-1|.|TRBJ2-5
CSVEGPETQYF
TGCAGCGTTGAGGGACCAGAGACCCAGTACTTC
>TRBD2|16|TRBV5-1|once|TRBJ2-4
CASSSGGGLAKNIQYF
TGCGCCAGCAGCTCCGGGGGAGGGCTAGCCAAAAACATTCAGTACTTC
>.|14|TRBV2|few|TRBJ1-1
CASSEGFDSTEAFF
TGTGCCAGCAGTGAAGGGTTTGATAGCACTGAAGCTTTCTTT
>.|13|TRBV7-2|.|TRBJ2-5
CASSFERPETQYF
TGTGCCAGCAGCTTCGAACGGCCGGAGACCCAGTACTTC
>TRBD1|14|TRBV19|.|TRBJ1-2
CASSRQGTNYGYTF
TGTGCCAGTAGCCGACAGGGGACTAACTATGGCTACACCTTC
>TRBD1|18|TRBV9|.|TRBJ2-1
CASSVGVGFGQGRNEQFF
TGTGCCAGCAGCGTAGGGGTAGGGTTCGGACAGGGTCGTAATGAGCAGTTCTTC
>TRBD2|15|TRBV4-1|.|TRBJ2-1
CASSQALAGSSEQFF
TGCGCCAGCAGCCAGGCCCTAGCGGGGTCCTCGGAGCAGTTCTTC
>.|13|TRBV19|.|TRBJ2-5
CASSAGTQETQYF
TGTGCCAGTAGCGCCGGGACTCAAGAGACCCAGTACTTC
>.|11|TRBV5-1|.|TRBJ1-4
CASRINEKLFF
TGCGCCAGCAGGATTAATGAAAAACTGTTTTTT
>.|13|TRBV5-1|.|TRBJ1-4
CASSLADNEKLFF
TGCGCCAGCAGCTTGGCTGATAATGAAAAACTGTTTTTT
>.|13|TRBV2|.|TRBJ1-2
CASSQQGEEGYTF
TGTGCCAGCAGCCAACAGGGTGAAGAGGGCTACACCTTC